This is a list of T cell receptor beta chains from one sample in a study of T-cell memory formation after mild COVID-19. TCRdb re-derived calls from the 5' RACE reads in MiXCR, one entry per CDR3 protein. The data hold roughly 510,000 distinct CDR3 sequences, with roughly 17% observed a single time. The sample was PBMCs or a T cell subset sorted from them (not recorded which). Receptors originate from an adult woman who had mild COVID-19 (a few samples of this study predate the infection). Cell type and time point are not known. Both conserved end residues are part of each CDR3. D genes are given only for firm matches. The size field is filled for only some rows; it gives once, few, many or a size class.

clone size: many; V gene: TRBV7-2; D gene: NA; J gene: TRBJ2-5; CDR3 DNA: TGTGCCAGCACCTCCCGGGCAGGGAGAGAGACCCAGTACTTC; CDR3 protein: CASTSRAGRETQYF
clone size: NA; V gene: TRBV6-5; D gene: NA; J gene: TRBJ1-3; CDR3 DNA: TGTGCCAGCAGCGACTCGGGGGTCTCTGGAAACACCATATATTTT; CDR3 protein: CASSDSGVSGNTIYF
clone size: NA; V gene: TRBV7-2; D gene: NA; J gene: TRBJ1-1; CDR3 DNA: TGTGCCAGCAGCATGGGCTATACCTATGGTGAAGCTTTCTTT; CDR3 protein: CASSMGYTYGEAFF
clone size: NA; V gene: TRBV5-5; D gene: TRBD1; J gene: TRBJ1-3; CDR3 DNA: TGTGCCAGCAGCCAGCTCGGAAGACAGGGAGGAAACACCATATATTTT; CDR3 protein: CASSQLGRQGGNTIYF
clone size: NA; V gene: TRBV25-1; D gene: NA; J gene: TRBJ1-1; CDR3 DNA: TGTGCCAGCAGTGAGAGCTGGGGGCTCGAAGCTTTCTTT; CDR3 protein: CASSESWGLEAFF
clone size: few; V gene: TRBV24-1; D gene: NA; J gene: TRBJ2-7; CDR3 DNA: TGTGCCACCAGTGATCCTAAAGGGGCGGCCTACGAGCAGTACTTC; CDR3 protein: CATSDPKGAAYEQYF
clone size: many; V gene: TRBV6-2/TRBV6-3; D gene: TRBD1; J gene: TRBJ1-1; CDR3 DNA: TGTGCCAGCAGACGGACAGGGACGAACACTGAAGCTTTCTTT; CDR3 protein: CASRRTGTNTEAFF
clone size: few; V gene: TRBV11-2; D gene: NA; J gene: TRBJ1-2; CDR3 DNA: TGTGCCAGCACCACCCTCCTAGAGGTCCTCCATGGCTACACCTTC; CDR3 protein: CASTTLLEVLHGYTF
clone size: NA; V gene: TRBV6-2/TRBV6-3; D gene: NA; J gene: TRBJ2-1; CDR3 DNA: TGTGCCAGCAGTTACTCGAGGAGTTATGAGCAGTTCTTC; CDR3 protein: CASSYSRSYEQFF
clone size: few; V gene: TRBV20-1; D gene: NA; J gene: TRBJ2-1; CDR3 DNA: TGCAGTGCTAGAAGGGAGGCCTTTTCCTACAATGAGCAGTTCTTC; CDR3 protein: CSARREAFSYNEQFF
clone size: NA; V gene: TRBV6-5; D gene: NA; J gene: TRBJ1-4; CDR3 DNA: TGTGCCAGCGGTACAGCTAATGAAAAACTGTTTTTT; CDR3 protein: CASGTANEKLFF
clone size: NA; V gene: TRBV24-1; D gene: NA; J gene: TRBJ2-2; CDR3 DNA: TGTGCCACCAGTGATCCTCTAGGACAGAACACCGGGGAGCTGTTTTTT; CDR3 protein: CATSDPLGQNTGELFF
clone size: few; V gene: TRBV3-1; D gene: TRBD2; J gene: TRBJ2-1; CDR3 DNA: TGTGCCAGCAGCCAAGACGGGCTAGCGGGTCCATGGAATGAGCAGTTCTTC; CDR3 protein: CASSQDGLAGPWNEQFF
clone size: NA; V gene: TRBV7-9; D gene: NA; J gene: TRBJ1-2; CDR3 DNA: TGTGCCAGCAGCTTAGACGGGGCAGGGGAATCCAACTATGGCTACACCTTC; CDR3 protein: CASSLDGAGESNYGYTF
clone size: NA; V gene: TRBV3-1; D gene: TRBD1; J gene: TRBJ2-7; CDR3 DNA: TGTGCCAGCAGCCAAGGGACAGGGGGCAGGGAGCAGTACTTC; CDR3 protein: CASSQGTGGREQYF
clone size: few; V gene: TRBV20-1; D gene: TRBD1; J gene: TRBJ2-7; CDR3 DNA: TGCAGTGCCACTCCGGGACAGGGCTACGAGCAGTACTTC; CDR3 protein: CSATPGQGYEQYF
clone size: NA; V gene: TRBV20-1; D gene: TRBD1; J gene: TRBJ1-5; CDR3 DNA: TGCAGTGCTAGAGCCTTTAGGGAGGGTCTCAGGGGGGAGCCCCAGCATTTT; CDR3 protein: CSARAFREGLRGEPQHF
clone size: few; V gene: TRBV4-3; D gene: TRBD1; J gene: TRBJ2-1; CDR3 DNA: TGCGCCAGCAGCCAAGATGGGGACAGATACAATGAGCAGTTCTTC; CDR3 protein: CASSQDGDRYNEQFF
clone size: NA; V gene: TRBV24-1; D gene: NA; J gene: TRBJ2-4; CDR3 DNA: TGTGCCACCAGGCCCAGGTTAGCCAAAAACATTCAGTACTTC; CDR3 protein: CATRPRLAKNIQYF
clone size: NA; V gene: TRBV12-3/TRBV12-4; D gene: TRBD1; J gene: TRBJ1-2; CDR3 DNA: TGTGCCAGCAGTTCTCCCAGGACAGGGGGCTATGGCTACACCTTC; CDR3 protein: CASSSPRTGGYGYTF
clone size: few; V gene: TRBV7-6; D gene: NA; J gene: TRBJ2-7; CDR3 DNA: TGTGCCAGCAGCATAGGGACGGATGCCTACGAGCAGTACTTC; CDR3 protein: CASSIGTDAYEQYF
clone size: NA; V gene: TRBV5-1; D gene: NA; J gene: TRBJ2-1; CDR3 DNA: TGCGCCAGCACCCTAGAAGGGTACAATGAGCAGTTCTTC; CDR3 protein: CASTLEGYNEQFF
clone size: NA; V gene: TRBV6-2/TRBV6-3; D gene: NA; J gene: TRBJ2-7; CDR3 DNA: TGTGCCAGCAGGACCCACCCGGGGGACTCCTACGAGCAGTACTTC; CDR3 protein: CASRTHPGDSYEQYF
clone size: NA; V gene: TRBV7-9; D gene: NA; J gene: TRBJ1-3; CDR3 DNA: TGTGCCAGTGGGACTACCCTCTCTGGAAACACCATATATTTT; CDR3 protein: CASGTTLSGNTIYF
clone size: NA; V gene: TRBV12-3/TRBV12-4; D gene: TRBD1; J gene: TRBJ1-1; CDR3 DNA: TGTGCCAGCACCGCCCTGACAGGGGAGAACACTGAAGCTTTCTTT; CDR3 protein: CASTALTGENTEAFF
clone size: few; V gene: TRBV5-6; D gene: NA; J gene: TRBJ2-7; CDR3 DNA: TGTGCCAGCAGCCCCGGGACCGCTGTCCGGGAGCAGTACTTC; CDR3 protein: CASSPGTAVREQYF
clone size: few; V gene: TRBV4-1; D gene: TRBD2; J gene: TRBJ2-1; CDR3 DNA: TGCGCCAGCAGCCAAGATCTCGGGACTAGCGGGCCCCGGGACAATGAGCAGTTCTTC; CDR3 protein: CASSQDLGTSGPRDNEQFF
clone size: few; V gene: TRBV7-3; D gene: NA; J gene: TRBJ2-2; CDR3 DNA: TGTGCCAGCAGCTTAATGCAGGGCAACACCGGGGAGCTGTTTTTT; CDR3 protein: CASSLMQGNTGELFF
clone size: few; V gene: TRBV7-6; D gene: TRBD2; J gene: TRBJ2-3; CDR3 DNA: TGTGCCAGCAGCTCCGGAGCGGGGGTCGGCACAGATACGCAGTATTTT; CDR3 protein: CASSSGAGVGTDTQYF
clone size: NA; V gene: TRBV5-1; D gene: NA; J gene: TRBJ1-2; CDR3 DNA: TGCGCCAGCAGCTTGCCCGGGGATGTGGGCACCGACCCCTACTATGGCTACACCTTC; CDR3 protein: CASSLPGDVGTDPYYGYTF
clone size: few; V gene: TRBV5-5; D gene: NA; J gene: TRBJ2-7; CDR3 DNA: TGTGCCAGCAGCTGGACGGTAGCCGAGCAGTACTTC; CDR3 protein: CASSWTVAEQYF
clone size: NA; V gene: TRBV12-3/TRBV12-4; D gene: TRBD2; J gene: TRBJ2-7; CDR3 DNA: TGTGCCAGCAGGGATAGCGGGGCTATCTACGAGCAGTACTTC; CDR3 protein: CASRDSGAIYEQYF
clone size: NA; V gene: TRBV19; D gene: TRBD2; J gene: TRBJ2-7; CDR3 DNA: TGTGCCAGTAGTATAATGGGACTAGCGGGACCCGAGCAGTACTTC; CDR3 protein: CASSIMGLAGPEQYF
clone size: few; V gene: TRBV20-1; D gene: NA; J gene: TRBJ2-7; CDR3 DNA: TGCAGTGCTACGGGGGCGAGATCCCCCCTCTACGAGCAGTACTTC; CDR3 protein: CSATGARSPLYEQYF
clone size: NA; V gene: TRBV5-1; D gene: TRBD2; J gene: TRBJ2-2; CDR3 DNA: TGCGCCAGCAGCCTCACACCACTTAGCGGGAGGGGCACCGGGGAGCTGTTTTTT; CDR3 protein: CASSLTPLSGRGTGELFF
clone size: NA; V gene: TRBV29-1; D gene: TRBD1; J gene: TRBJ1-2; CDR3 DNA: TGCAGCGTCCAAGCCCGAGACAGGGGGTCATATGGCTACACCTTC; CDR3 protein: CSVQARDRGSYGYTF
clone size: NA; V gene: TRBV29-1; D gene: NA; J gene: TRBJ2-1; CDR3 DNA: TGCAGCGCCCCAACGGAGGGGGGCTCCTACAATGAGCAGTTCTTC; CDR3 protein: CSAPTEGGSYNEQFF
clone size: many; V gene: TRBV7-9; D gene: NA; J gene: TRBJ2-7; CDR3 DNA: TGTGCCAGCAGCCACACCCAATCCATCTCCTACGAGCAGTACTTC; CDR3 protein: CASSHTQSISYEQYF
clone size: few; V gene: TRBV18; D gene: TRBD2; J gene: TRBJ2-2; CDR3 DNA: TGTGCCAGCTCGCTAGGACTAGTACCACGGGAGCTGTTTTTT; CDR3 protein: CASSLGLVPRELFF
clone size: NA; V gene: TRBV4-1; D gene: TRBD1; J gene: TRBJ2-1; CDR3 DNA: TGCGCCAGCAGCCAAGGAGGGGGGACAGGGAGGTTGGAGCAGTTCTTC; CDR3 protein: CASSQGGGTGRLEQFF
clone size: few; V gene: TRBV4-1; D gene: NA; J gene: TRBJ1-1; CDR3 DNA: TGCGCCAGCAGCCATGGATTCGGCACTGAAGCTTTCTTT; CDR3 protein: CASSHGFGTEAFF
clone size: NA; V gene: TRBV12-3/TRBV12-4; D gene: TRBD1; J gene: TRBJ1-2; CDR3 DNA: TGTGCCAGCACTACTTACAGGGGCTCCAAGGGCTACACCTTC; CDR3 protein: CASTTYRGSKGYTF
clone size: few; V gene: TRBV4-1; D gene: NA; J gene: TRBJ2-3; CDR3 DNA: TGCGCCAGCAGCCGCCTAGGAATAGATACGCAGTATTTT; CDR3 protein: CASSRLGIDTQYF
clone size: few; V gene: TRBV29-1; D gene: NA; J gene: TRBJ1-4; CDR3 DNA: TGCAGCGTTTCTCCTACAACCGGTGAAAAACTGTTTTTT; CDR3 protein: CSVSPTTGEKLFF
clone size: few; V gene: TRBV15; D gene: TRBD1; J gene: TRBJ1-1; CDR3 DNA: TGTGCCACCAGCAGACTCCCGGGACAGGGACGGAACACTGAAGCTTTCTTT; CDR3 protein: CATSRLPGQGRNTEAFF
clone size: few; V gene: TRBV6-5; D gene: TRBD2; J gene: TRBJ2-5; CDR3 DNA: TGTGCCAGCAGTTACATCCCGCGGGGGGAACAAGAGACCCAGTACTTC; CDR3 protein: CASSYIPRGEQETQYF
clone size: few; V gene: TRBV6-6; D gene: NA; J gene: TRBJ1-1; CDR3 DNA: TGTGCCAGCAGTTACTCGGCACGGACTGAAGCTTTCTTT; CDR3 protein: CASSYSARTEAFF
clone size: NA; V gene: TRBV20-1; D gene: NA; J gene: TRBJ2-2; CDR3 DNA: TGCAGTGCTAGCCCTGGACGGAGCGATTGGGTCACCGGGGAGCTGTTTTTT; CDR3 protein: CSASPGRSDWVTGELFF
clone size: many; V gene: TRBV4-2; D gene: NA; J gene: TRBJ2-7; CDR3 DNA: TGTGCCAGCAGCCCAGGGGGACTGAGCTCCTACGAGCAGTACTTC; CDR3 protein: CASSPGGLSSYEQYF
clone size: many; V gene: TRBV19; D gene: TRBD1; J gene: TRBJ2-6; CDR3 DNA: TGTGCCAGTAGTATAGCAAAGGGGACAGGGGACGCTGGGGCCAACGTCCTGACTTTC; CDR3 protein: CASSIAKGTGDAGANVLTF